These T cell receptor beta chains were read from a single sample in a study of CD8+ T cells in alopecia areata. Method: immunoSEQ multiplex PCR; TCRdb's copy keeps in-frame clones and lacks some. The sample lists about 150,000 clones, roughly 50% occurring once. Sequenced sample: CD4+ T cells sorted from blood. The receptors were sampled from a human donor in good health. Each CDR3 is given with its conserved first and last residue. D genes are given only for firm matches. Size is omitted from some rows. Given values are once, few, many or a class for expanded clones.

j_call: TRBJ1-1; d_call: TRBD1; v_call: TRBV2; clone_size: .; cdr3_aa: CASSSDRVEISEAFF; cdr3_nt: TGTGCCAGCAGCTCCGACAGGGTTGAGATTTCTGAAGCTTTCTTT
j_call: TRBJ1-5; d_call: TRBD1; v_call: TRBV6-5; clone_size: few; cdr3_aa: CASSFGQGQGPQHF; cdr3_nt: TGTGCCAGCAGTTTCGGACAGGGCCAAGGGCCCCAGCATTTT
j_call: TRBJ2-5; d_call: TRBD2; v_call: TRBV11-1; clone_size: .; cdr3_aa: CASSFGGRRQTQYF; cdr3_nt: TGTGCCAGCAGCTTTGGCGGGAGAAGGCAGACCCAGTACTTC
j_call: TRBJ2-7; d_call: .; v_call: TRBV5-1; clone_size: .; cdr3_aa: CASSLDRDVGYEQYF; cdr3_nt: TGCGCCAGCAGCTTGGATCGGGACGTAGGCTACGAGCAGTACTTC
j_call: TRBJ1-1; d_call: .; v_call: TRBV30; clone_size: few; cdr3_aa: CAWRQGGTEAFF; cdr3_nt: TGTGCCTGGAGACAAGGGGGAACTGAAGCTTTCTTT
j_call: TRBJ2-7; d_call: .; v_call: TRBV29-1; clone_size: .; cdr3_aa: CSVLRQGGYEQYF; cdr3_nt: TGCAGCGTCCTTCGACAGGGAGGCTACGAGCAGTACTTC
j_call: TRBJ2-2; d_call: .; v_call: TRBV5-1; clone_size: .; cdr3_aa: CASSLASNTGELFF; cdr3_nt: TGCGCCAGCAGCTTGGCTAGCAACACCGGGGAGCTGTTTTTT
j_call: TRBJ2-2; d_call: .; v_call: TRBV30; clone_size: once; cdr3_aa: CAWIGTGELFF; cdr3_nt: TGTGCCTGGATAGGGACCGGGGAGCTGTTTTTT
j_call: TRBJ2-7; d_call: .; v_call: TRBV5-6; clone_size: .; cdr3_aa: CASSLVGYEQYF; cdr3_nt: TGTGCCAGCAGCTTGGTAGGCTACGAGCAGTACTTC
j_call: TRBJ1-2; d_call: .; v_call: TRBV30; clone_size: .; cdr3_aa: CAWSGGYGYTF; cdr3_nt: TGTGCCTGGAGTGGAGGCTATGGCTACACCTTC
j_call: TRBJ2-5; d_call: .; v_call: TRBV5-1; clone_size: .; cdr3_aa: CASSMERPGETQYF; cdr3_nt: TGCGCCAGCAGCATGGAAAGGCCCGGAGAGACCCAGTACTTC